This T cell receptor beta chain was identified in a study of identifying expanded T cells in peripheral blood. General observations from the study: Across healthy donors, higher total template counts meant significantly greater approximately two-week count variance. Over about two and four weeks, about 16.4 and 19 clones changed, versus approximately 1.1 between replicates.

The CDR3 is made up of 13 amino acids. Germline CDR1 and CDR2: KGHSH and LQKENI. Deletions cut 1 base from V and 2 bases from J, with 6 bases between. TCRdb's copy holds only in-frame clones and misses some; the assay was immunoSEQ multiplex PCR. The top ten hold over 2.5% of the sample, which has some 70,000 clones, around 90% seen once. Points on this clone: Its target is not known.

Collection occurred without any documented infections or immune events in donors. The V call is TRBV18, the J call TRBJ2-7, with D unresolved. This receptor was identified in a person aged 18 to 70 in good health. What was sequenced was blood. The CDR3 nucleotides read TGTGCCAGCTCACCACGACCGACCTACGAGCAGTACTTC. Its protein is CASSPRPTYEQYF.